These 12 T cell receptor beta chains originate from one sample sequenced in a study of T-cell reconstitution after alpha-beta-depleted transplantation in children. A TCRbeta library incorporating unique molecular identifiers was prepared. TCRdb reprocessed the PCR reads with MiXCR, giving one entry per CDR3 protein. The sample shows 19,000 or so distinct CDR3 sequences, around 13% of them seen only once. Sequencing was performed on PBMCs, mostly from graft donor cells, taken 60 days after TCRalphabeta/CD19-depleted stem cell transplant. These TCRs come from a female patient between 2 and 15 years old who had a stem cell transplant for congenital amegakaryocytic thrombocytopenia, so the T cells may come from the graft donor.

This clonotype was observed many times. The chain employs TRBV24-1 and TRBJ2-3; TRBD2 aligns across 10 bases. The J segment lost 2 bases and the V segment lost 0 bases, leaving 1 base of the junction unmatched. CDR3 length equals 16 residues. CDR1 and CDR2 (germline): KGHDR, SFDVKD. CDR3 sequence: CATSDLSGRATDTQYF. The CDR3 nucleotides are TGTGCCACCAGTGATTTGAGCGGGAGGGCCACAGATACGCAGTATTTT.

This clonotype was recorded many times. The chain is built from TRBV20-1 and TRBJ1-5; D is unresolved. The CDR3 is made up of 13 amino acids. The V end was cut by 1 base, the J end by 4 bases, with 8 bases between. The germline gives CDR1 DFQATT, CDR2 SNEGSKA (reference sequence). CDR3 residues: CSARASGNQPQHF. CDR3 coding DNA: TGCAGTGCTAGAGCCAGCGGGAATCAGCCCCAGCATTTT.

This clonotype has ten or more counts. V usage is TRBV5-1 and J usage is TRBJ2-2; D call uncertain. Germline CDR1 is SGHRS and CDR2 is YFSETQ. V was shortened by 5 bases and J by 0 bases, with 5 bases between the two germline ends. CDR3 size: 13 residues. CDR3 in DNA: TGCGCCAGCAGGACTCCGAACACCGGGGAGCTGTTTTTT. Residues: CASRTPNTGELFF. The full variable domain, its missing parts supplied by reference TRBV5-1 and TRBJ2-2, is KAGVTQTPRYLIKTRGQQVTLSCSPISGHRSVSWYQQTPGQGLQFLFEYFSETQRNKGNFPGRFSGRQFSNSRSEMNVSTLELGDSALYLCASRTPNTGELFFGEGSRLTVL.

This clonotype was picked up many times. The chain uses TRBV3-1 and TRBJ2-5; the D gene is possibly TRBD2 (6 bases). V dropped 5 bases and J dropped 0 bases, with 10 bases sitting between them. The CDR3 contains 14 residues. CDR1 is LGHDT, CDR2 YNNKEL, per germline (reference sequence). CDR3 nucleotides: TGTGCCAGCAGCTACACGGGGGACCAAGAGACCCAGTACTTC. Encoded protein: CASSYTGDQETQYF.

This clonotype was picked up many times. This chain uses TRBV27 with TRBJ1-1, with 7 bases that match TRBD1. CDR3 size: 15 residues. After removal of 4 bases from V and 1 base from J, the junction contained 6 bases not matched to a gene. Germline CDR1 and CDR2: MNHEY and SMNVEV (reference sequence). CDR3 sequence: CASSYWTGTNTEAFF. Here the CDR3 DNA reads TGTGCCAGCAGTTACTGGACAGGAACGAACACTGAAGCTTTCTTT.

In its sample, this clonotype ranks as medium-sized. The chain is built from TRBV5-5 and TRBJ1-1; D might be TRBD1 (6 bases). This CDR3 contains 13 residues. Between the trimmed V and J ends, which lost 2 bases and 3 bases, there was a span of 8 bases. CDR1 and CDR2 (germline): SGHKS, YYEKEE (reference sequence). The CDR3 bases are TGTGCCAGCAGCTTAAGGGGGGACACTGAAGCTTTCTTT. Its protein product is CASSLRGDTEAFF.

This clonotype was observed many times. V usage is TRBV7-8 and J usage is TRBJ2-4; 13 positions agree with TRBD2. In germline, CDR1 is SGHVS, CDR2 FQNEAQ. V lost 5 bases and J lost 0; bases outside the gene matches: 7. The CDR3 has 18 residues. The CDR3 sequence is CASSPRLAGGIAKNIQYF. The CDR3, as DNA: TGTGCCAGCAGCCCCCGACTAGCGGGAGGTATAGCCAAAAACATTCAGTACTTC. The variable domain in full, with the rest retrieved from reference TRBV7-8 and TRBJ2-4, is GAGVSQSPRYKVAKRGQDVALRCDPISGHVSLFWYQQALGQGPEFLTYFQNEAQLDKSGLPSDRFFAERPEGSVSTLKIQRTQQEDSAVYLCASSPRLAGGIAKNIQYFGAGTRLSVL.

At least ten counts were recorded for this clonotype. V gene TRBV20-1 combines with J gene TRBJ2-5; the match to TRBD2 covers 7 bases. V lost 0 bases and J lost 3; bases outside the gene matches: 4. CDR1 DFQATT and CDR2 SNEGSKA come from the germline V gene (reference sequence). This CDR3 is built from 14 residues. The CDR3 coding sequence is TGCAGTGCTAGAGATCCAGCGGGAAAAGAGACCCAGTACTTC. Translation: CSARDPAGKETQYF.

This clonotype was counted many times. The chain recombines TRBV28 with TRBJ2-3; D gene unclear. The germline V and J ends were trimmed by 3 bases and 1 base, with 5 bases remaining between them. Germline lookup yields CDR1 MDHEN and CDR2 SYDVKM. The CDR3 contains 13 residues. The CDR3 coding sequence is TGTGCCAGCAGTTTTACAGGCACAGATACGCAGTATTTT. It encodes CASSFTGTDTQYF.

This clonotype was recorded at least ten times. The chain combines TRBV5-1 with TRBJ1-1, with D maybe TRBD1 (5 bases). The germline V and J ends were trimmed by 4 bases and 3 bases, with 7 bases remaining between them. CDR3 size: 12 residues. Germline CDR1 reads SGHRS; CDR2 reads YFSETQ. The CDR3 loop reads CASSGGDTEAFF. CDR3 DNA sequence: TGCGCCAGCAGCGGGGGGGACACTGAAGCTTTCTTT.

The table lists this clonotype with many counts. The CDR3 loop is CSARSSGQIQPQHF. The CDR3 region has the DNA TGCAGTGCTAGATCCTCGGGGCAGATCCAGCCCCAGCATTTT. The J gene is TRBJ1-5, the V gene TRBV20-1; weak D call: TRBD1 (5 bases). Germline V gives CDR1 DFQATT, CDR2 SNEGSKA (reference sequence). Trimming removed 2 bases from V and 7 bases from J, with 15 bases in between. The CDR3 totals 14 residues.

On this clonotype: A much larger clone lies one base from this, so it may be a read error. J is TRBJ1-5 and V is TRBV20-1; D perhaps matches TRBD1 (6 bases). The germline V gene encodes CDR1 DFQATT and CDR2 SNEGSKA (reference sequence). This CDR3 has 15 amino acids. The V gene lost 3 bases and the J gene lost 7 bases, with 19 bases spanning the gap. The DNA of the CDR3 is TGCAGTGCTAGTTCGGGGACATCGTTCAAACAGCCCCAGCATTTT. This translates into CSASSGTSFKQPQHF.